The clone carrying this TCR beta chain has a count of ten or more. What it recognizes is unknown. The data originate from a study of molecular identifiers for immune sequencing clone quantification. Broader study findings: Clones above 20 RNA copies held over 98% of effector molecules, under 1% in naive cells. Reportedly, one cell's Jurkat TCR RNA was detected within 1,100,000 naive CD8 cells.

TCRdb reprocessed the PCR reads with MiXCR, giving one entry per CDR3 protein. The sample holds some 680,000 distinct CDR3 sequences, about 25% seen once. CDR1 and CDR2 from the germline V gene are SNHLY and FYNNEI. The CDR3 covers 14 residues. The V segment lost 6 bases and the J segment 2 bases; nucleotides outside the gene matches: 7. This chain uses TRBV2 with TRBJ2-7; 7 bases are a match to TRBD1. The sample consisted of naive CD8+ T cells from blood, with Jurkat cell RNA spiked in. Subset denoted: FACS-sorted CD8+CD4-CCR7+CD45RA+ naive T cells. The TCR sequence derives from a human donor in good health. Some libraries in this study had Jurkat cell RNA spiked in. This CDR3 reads CASSTTGLAYEQYF. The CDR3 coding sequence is TGTGCCAGCAGCACGACAGGGTTAGCCTACGAGCAGTACTTC.